The sequence of this T cell receptor (beta chain) was determined in a study of T-cell memory formation after mild COVID-19. The wider study: Largely, TCR clusters stayed within a single donor.

The CDR3 has 14 amino acids. The V end lost 1 base, the J end lost 0 bases, and 9 bases lay between the germline ends. Germline V gives CDR1 DFQATT, CDR2 SNEGSKA (reference sequence). The table lists this clonotype with many counts. Antigen: not known. The study's findings and limits: Day 15 to 85 contracting clones showed balanced CD4/CD8; later expanders leaned CD4+.

TCR alpha and TCR beta cDNA libraries carrying sample barcodes and UMIs were produced by 5'RACE using constant-segment primers. TCRdb itself ran the 5' RACE reads through MiXCR, one entry per CDR3 protein. The table lists about 140,000 distinct CDR3 sequences, 5.5% to 7% of them singletons. The chain joins TRBV20-1 to TRBJ1-1; D is possibly TRBD1 (5 bases). This receptor was identified in an adult woman who had mild COVID-19 (a few samples of this study predate the infection). Cell type and time point are not known. Sequencing input: PBMCs or a T cell subset sorted from them (not recorded which). The CDR3 region has the DNA TGCAGTGCTAGAGGACAGCTTATGAACACTGAAGCTTTCTTT. Translated, it gives CSARGQLMNTEAFF.